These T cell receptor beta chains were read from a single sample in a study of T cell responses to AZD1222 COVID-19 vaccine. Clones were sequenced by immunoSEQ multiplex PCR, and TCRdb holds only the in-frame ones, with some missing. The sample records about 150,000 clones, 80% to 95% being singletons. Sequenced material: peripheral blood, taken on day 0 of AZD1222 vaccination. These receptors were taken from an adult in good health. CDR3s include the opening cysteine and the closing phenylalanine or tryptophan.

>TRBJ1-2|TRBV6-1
CASSEAAGQTYGYTF
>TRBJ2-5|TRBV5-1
CASRSRGVQETQYF
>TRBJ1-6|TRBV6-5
CASSSGQGASPLHF
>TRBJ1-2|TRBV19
CASSIWGNNYGYTF
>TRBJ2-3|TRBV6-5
CASRGQGYTDTQYF
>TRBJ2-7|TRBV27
CASSFLAGVNEQYF
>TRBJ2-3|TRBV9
CASSVGLQGADTQYF
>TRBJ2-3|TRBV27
CASRTSSTDTQYF
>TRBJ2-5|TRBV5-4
CASSGGTSGPGAQYF
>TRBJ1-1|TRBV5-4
CASRTGGEVNTEAFF
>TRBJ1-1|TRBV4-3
CASSQEGTGWVNTEAFF
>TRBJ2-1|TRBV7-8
CASSSPLAEQFF
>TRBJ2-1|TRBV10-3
CAIRPTLGGAGVEQFF
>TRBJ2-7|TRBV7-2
CASIRRADSSYEQYF
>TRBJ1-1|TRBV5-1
CASSRPGQGAPGRVGNTEAFF
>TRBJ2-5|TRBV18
CASSQGGGRQETQYF
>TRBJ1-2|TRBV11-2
CASSNTANYGYTF
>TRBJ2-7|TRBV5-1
CASSLASPIYIEQYF
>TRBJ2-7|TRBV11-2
CASSLLSWDSLRWEQYF
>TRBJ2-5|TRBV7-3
CASSTSNRGRQETQYF
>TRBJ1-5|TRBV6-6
CASSYNIRGLDQPQHF
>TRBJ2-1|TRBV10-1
CASSARGVREQFF
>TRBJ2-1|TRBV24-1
CATSGQREQFF
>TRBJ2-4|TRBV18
CASSPGGPTNIQYF
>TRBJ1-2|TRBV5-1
CASSLGQNGYTF
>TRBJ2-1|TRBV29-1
CSVEEGVGQFF
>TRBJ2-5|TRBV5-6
CASRGTSAPIYQETQYF
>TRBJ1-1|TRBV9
CASSVAAVGREAFF
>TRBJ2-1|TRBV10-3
CAIREREAYNEQFF